This is a list of T cell receptor beta chains from one sample in a study of T cell changes during pregnancy in multiple sclerosis. Sequenced by immunoSEQ multiplex PCR; TCRdb stores in-frame clones only, minus some. This sample carries approximately 51,000 clones, around 93% of them seen once, and the ten largest clones take 1.5% to 2%. The specimen was peripheral blood, collected in the second trimester of pregnancy. Receptors were obtained from a female donor with multiple sclerosis, enrolled in a pregnancy study. Each CDR3 is given with its conserved first and last residue. A D gene is named only where the DNA matches it firmly. A row's size may be missing; if present it is once, few, many or a size class.

V	J	size	D	CDR3	DNA
TRBV19	TRBJ1-2	NA	TRBD1	CASSIGTGNNYGYTF	TGTGCCAGTAGTATCGGGACAGGGAATAACTATGGCTACACCTTC
TRBV5-1	TRBJ2-3	NA	NA	CASSLAAGASTDTQYF	TGCGCCAGCAGCTTGGCGGCAGGGGCCAGCACAGATACGCAGTATTTT
TRBV27	TRBJ1-1	NA	TRBD1	CASGTGVAEAFF	TGTGCCAGCGGTACAGGGGTCGCTGAAGCTTTCTTT
TRBV7-9	TRBJ1-4	NA	TRBD1	CASSPTGGRNEKLFF	TGTGCCAGCAGCCCGACAGGGGGCCGGAATGAAAAACTGTTTTTT
TRBV11-3	TRBJ2-5	NA	TRBD2	CASSTGAGGETQYF	TGTGCCAGCAGCACAGGAGCGGGAGGGGAGACCCAGTACTTC
TRBV6-5	TRBJ1-1	NA	NA	CASSYSGGNTEAFF	TGTGCCAGCAGTTACTCGGGGGGAAACACTGAAGCTTTCTTT
TRBV7-8	TRBJ2-1	few	TRBD1	CASSLDRVYEQFF	TGTGCCAGCAGCTTGGACAGGGTATATGAGCAGTTCTTC
TRBV6-1	TRBJ1-1	once	TRBD1	CAGGQPNTEAFF	TGTGCCGGGGGACAGCCGAACACTGAAGCTTTCTTT
TRBV25-1	TRBJ1-2	few	TRBD1	CASSESRRGYTF	TGTGCCAGCAGTGAATCTCGCAGGGGGTACACCTTC
TRBV29-1	TRBJ2-7	NA	TRBD2	CSVEQASGYSYEQYF	TGCAGCGTTGAGCAGGCTAGCGGGTACTCCTACGAGCAGTACTTC
TRBV5-4	TRBJ1-1	once	TRBD1	CASSGGTALMNTEAFF	TGTGCCAGCAGCGGGGGGACAGCTCTAATGAACACTGAAGCTTTCTTT
TRBV10-3	TRBJ2-7	NA	TRBD2	CAISEFGLAGELYEQYF	TGTGCCATCAGTGAGTTCGGACTAGCGGGAGAACTGTACGAGCAGTACTTC
TRBV5-6	TRBJ1-2	NA	NA	CASSLLRAPYGYTF	TGTGCCAGCAGCTTACTCAGGGCTCCCTATGGCTACACCTTC
TRBV4-1	TRBJ2-5	NA	NA	CASSQVWPGSDIQETQYF	TGCGCCAGCAGCCAAGTTTGGCCCGGGTCGGACATCCAAGAGACCCAGTACTTC
TRBV18	TRBJ2-5	NA	NA	CASSRGQGGETQYF	TGTGCCAGCTCTCGAGGACAGGGAGGGGAGACCCAGTACTTC
TRBV19	TRBJ2-2	NA	TRBD2	CASSKKKTSGSSLGGELFF	TGTGCCAGTAGCAAGAAGAAGACTAGCGGGAGTTCTTTGGGCGGGGAGCTGTTTTTT
TRBV29-1	TRBJ2-1	NA	TRBD1	CSFSTGQSSYNEQFF	TGCAGCTTTTCAACGGGACAGAGCTCCTACAATGAGCAGTTCTTC
TRBV29-1	TRBJ1-1	NA	TRBD1	CSVAAGTGGRTEAFF	TGCAGCGTCGCCGCAGGGACAGGGGGCCGCACTGAAGCTTTCTTT
TRBV7-3	TRBJ2-3	NA	NA	CASSLERNTDTQYF	TGTGCCAGCAGCTTGGAGCGGAACACAGATACGCAGTATTTT
TRBV9	TRBJ1-1	NA	TRBD1	CASSVSGQGAAFF	TGTGCCAGCAGCGTCTCGGGACAGGGAGCTGCTTTCTTT
TRBV11-2	TRBJ2-7	NA	TRBD1	CASSPGQAYEQYF	TGTGCCAGCAGCCCGGGACAGGCCTACGAGCAGTACTTC
TRBV25-1	TRBJ2-5	once	NA	CASTNITQETQYF	TGTGCCAGCACCAATATTACCCAGGAGACCCAGTACTTC
TRBV7-2	TRBJ2-3	once	TRBD2	CASSIPSSGSRGFTDTQYF	TGTGCCAGCAGCATACCATCTAGCGGGAGCCGTGGTTTCACAGATACGCAGTATTTT
TRBV25-1	TRBJ2-7	NA	NA	CASSDPAVSSYEQYF	TGTGCCAGCAGTGACCCCGCTGTTAGCTCCTACGAGCAGTACTTC
TRBV2	TRBJ1-1	NA	NA	CASSLGLREAFF	TGTGCCAGCAGTTTGGGACTACGCGAAGCTTTCTTT
TRBV7-3	TRBJ2-1	NA	NA	CASSLEGRVKGEQFF	TGTGCCAGCAGCTTAGAAGGCAGGGTGAAGGGGGAGCAGTTCTTC
TRBV4-3	TRBJ2-3	NA	TRBD2	CASSHGFGTSGADTQYF	TGCGCCAGCAGCCACGGATTCGGGACTAGCGGGGCAGATACGCAGTATTTT
TRBV19	TRBJ2-5	NA	NA	CASSIESTGYQETQYF	TGTGCCAGTAGTATAGAATCTACAGGGTACCAAGAGACCCAGTACTTC
TRBV28	TRBJ2-1	once	TRBD2	CASSLVRLANEQFF	TGTGCCAGCAGTTTAGTTCGACTAGCGAATGAGCAGTTCTTC
TRBV4-2	TRBJ1-2	NA	NA	CASSQETDTDYGYTF	TGTGCCAGCAGCCAAGAGACGGACACAGACTATGGCTACACCTTC
TRBV13	TRBJ1-2	NA	TRBD1	CASSRRQGSGYTF	TGTGCCAGCAGCCGGAGACAGGGTTCCGGCTACACCTTC
TRBV7-2	TRBJ2-1	once	NA	CASSAPREPNLYNEQFF	TGTGCCAGCAGCGCTCCCCGGGAGCCCAACCTCTACAATGAGCAGTTCTTC
TRBV15	TRBJ2-1	NA	NA	CATSRDFGGIGNEQFF	TGTGCCACCAGCAGAGATTTTGGAGGGATCGGCAATGAGCAGTTCTTC
TRBV28	TRBJ1-4	NA	TRBD1	CASSFPGQQATNEKLFF	TGTGCCAGCAGTTTTCCGGGACAGCAAGCAACTAATGAAAAACTGTTTTTT
TRBV27	TRBJ2-1	NA	TRBD2	CASSTPTSGLRIYNEQFF	TGTGCCAGCAGTACCCCGACTAGCGGCTTAAGAATATACAATGAGCAGTTCTTC
TRBV4-3	TRBJ1-5	NA	TRBD1	CASSQDRGGQPQHF	TGCGCCAGCAGCCAGGACAGGGGGGGTCAGCCCCAGCATTTT
TRBV29-1	TRBJ2-5	NA	TRBD1	CSARTGDETQYF	TGCAGCGCTCGGACAGGGGACGAGACCCAGTACTTC
TRBV5-8	TRBJ2-5	NA	TRBD1	CASSLAGTGGQETQYF	TGTGCCAGCAGCTTGGCTGGGACAGGGGGCCAAGAGACCCAGTACTTC
TRBV28	TRBJ1-1	NA	NA	CASKYERLGPNTEAFF	TGTGCCAGCAAGTATGAACGGTTGGGCCCGAACACTGAAGCTTTCTTT
TRBV7-6	TRBJ2-5	NA	NA	CASSFNLAQETQYF	TGTGCCAGCAGCTTCAATTTAGCCCAAGAGACCCAGTACTTC
TRBV27	TRBJ2-7	NA	NA	CASSLGRGYEQYF	TGTGCCAGCAGTTTAGGCAGGGGATACGAGCAGTACTTC
TRBV5-6	TRBJ2-7	NA	NA	CASSLRNRFYEQYF	TGTGCCAGCAGCTTGAGGAACAGGTTCTACGAGCAGTACTTC
TRBV19	TRBJ1-2	NA	NA	CASSIVGTMSNYGYTF	TGTGCCAGTAGTATTGTCGGGACAATGTCTAACTATGGCTACACCTTC
TRBV5-6	TRBJ2-3	few	TRBD2	CASKPRTVSGSKPDTQYF	TGTGCCAGTAAACCTAGGACAGTAAGCGGGAGCAAGCCAGATACGCAGTATTTT
TRBV19	TRBJ2-2	NA	TRBD1	CASSTIWDRGRPGELFF	TGTGCCAGTAGTACAATATGGGACAGGGGGCGGCCCGGGGAGCTGTTTTTT
TRBV19	TRBJ1-1	NA	NA	CASSIQSGRGRTGTEAFF	TGTGCCAGTAGTATACAATCGGGCAGGGGTCGAACGGGGACTGAAGCTTTCTTT
TRBV11-2	TRBJ2-7	once	TRBD1	CASSSGGYEQYF	TGTGCCAGCAGCTCAGGGGGCTACGAGCAGTACTTC
TRBV9	TRBJ1-2	NA	NA	CASSAGGGSDPNYGYTF	TGTGCCAGCAGCGCCGGGGGGGGCAGCGATCCTAACTATGGCTACACCTTC
TRBV6-1	TRBJ2-7	once	TRBD2	CASSAYGPLAGLGVEQYF	TGTGCCAGCAGTGCCTACGGTCCCCTAGCGGGGTTAGGAGTCGAGCAGTACTTC
TRBV18	TRBJ2-7	NA	TRBD1	CASSPGQGGTYEQYF	TGTGCCAGCTCACCGGGACAGGGGGGAACCTACGAGCAGTACTTC
TRBV6-5	TRBJ1-1	NA	NA	CASSYKIPDTEAFF	TGTGCCAGCAGTTACAAGATACCGGACACTGAAGCTTTCTTT